Here is one T cell receptor (beta chain) with its context. The conserved phenylalanine or tryptophan normally closing the CDR3 is absent here, so this likely arose from a read error. The library came from three nested PCR rounds adapted from ARM-PCR protocols. TCRdb re-called the multiplex PCR reads through MiXCR, storing one row per CDR3 protein. The sample holds approximately 77,000 distinct CDR3 sequences, roughly 80% seen once. The data were obtained in a study of tumor and adjacent non-tumor tissue in lung cancer. This sample's RNA came from whole unsorted tissue. This non-tumor lung sample came from over 3 cm beyond the tumor edge. Source material: distant non-tumor lung tissue. The receptor comes from a man between 60 and 75 years old with non-small cell lung cancer.

Written as DNA, the CDR3 is TGCGCCAACAGCCAAGAACAGGGGAACTATGGCTACACCTTA. The encoded protein is CANSQEQGNYGYTL. This chain links TRBV4-3 with TRBJ1-2; TRBD1 agrees at 7 bases. Germline values: CDR1 LGHNA, CDR2 YSLEER. The length of the CDR3 is 14 residues.